The entry below describes one T cell receptor beta chain. The antigen remains undetermined. CDR3 size: 14 residues. Trimming left V 3 bases short and J 2 bases short, with 12 bases between. Germline-derived CDR1 and CDR2 are GTSNPN and SVGIG (reference sequence). The data derive from a study of cytomegalovirus exposure and HLA in healthy donors. In the study overall: The 100 to 150 validation repertoires and the roughly 690 first-cohort repertoires shared a platform, a later analysis reported.

Some clones are missing from TCRdb's copy, which holds only in-frame ones; the method was immunoSEQ multiplex PCR. The profile shows roughly 220,000 clones, 65% to 85% of them singletons. Study outcomes and limitations: Rarity marked most TCR sequences, yet some public TCRs occurred in many donors. According to the study, around 160 TCR beta chains were cytomegalovirus-associated. Specificity for CMV antigens was confirmed in vitro for a few of the CMV-associated chains.

Sequenced material: PBMCs. This clonotype was sampled from a woman younger than 45 in good health and CMV-seropositive. The chain uses TRBV30 and TRBJ2-3; tentatively, D is TRBD2 (6 bases). The CDR3 sequence is CAWRDGGTTDTQYF. The DNA of the CDR3 is TGTGCCTGGAGAGATGGAGGGACCACAGATACGCAGTATTTT.